Listed below are T cell receptor beta chains from one sample, sequenced in a study of beta chain features in type 1 diabetes. The data were produced by immunoSEQ multiplex PCR, yet TCRdb's version contains in-frame clones alone and is incomplete. The sample lists 350,000 to 450,000 clones, approximately 15% occurring once. The sample taken for sequencing was naive CD4+ T cells from blood. These receptors all come from a young man in good health. Each CDR3 is given with its conserved first and last residue. The D gene is left open where the match is weak. Only some rows state a clone size, as once, few, many or a class for expanded clones.

clone_size d_call j_call v_call cdr3_nt cdr3_aa
many TRBD1 TRBJ2-7 TRBV29-1 TGCAGCGTTGGTCCCCGACAGGGGGCCTACGAGCAGTACTTC CSVGPRQGAYEQYF
few TRBD2 TRBJ2-1 TRBV7-9 TGTGCCAGCAGCTTGGCGGGAGGGGGCAATGAGCAGTTCTTC CASSLAGGGNEQFF
- TRBD2 TRBJ2-1 TRBV7-3 TGTGCCAGCAGTCTAGCGGGAGGGTACAATGAGCAGTTCTTC CASSLAGGYNEQFF
- TRBD2 TRBJ2-5 TRBV7-9 TGTGCCAGCAGCCTAGCGGGAAGGCTAGAGACCCAGTACTTC CASSLAGRLETQYF
few TRBD2 TRBJ2-3 TRBV7-2 TGTGCCAGCAGATTCAGCGGGGGCTCCACAGATACGCAGTATTTT CASRFSGGSTDTQYF
- - TRBJ2-5 TRBV11-3 TGTGCCAGCAGCTTAGCCGGGTTCGAGACCCAGTACTTC CASSLAGFETQYF
- - TRBJ2-5 TRBV7-3 TGTGCCAGCAGCCCGATGCCCGCCCCATTGGAGACCCAGTACTTC CASSPMPAPLETQYF
few TRBD2 TRBJ2-7 TRBV5-1 TGCGCCAGCAGCCAACCCACGGGACTAGCGGGGAACTACGAGCAGTACTTC CASSQPTGLAGNYEQYF
few - TRBJ2-6 TRBV6-1 TGTGCCAGCAGTGAAAGTCCAGGGTTTGGGGCCAACGTCCTGACTTTC CASSESPGFGANVLTF
few TRBD1 TRBJ2-2 TRBV2 TGTGCCAGCAAAGGACAGGTCAACACCGGGGAGCTGTTTTTT CASKGQVNTGELFF
- - TRBJ2-1 TRBV15 TGTGCCACCAGCAGAGATGGTGGGAGTATCGGTGAGCAGTTCTTC CATSRDGGSIGEQFF
- - TRBJ2-3 TRBV9 TGTGCCAGCAGCGTAGTTAGCGCCACAGATACGCAGTATTTT CASSVVSATDTQYF
- - TRBJ2-3 TRBV18 TGTGCCAGCTCACCGAGCCGGGGCCAGTCGGATACGCAGTATTTT CASSPSRGQSDTQYF
- - TRBJ2-3 TRBV7-2 TGTGCCAGCAGCTTCCGCCAGGGCCCAGATACGCAGTATTTT CASSFRQGPDTQYF
- - TRBJ2-6 TRBV12-5 TGTGCTAGTGGTGTAGGACTTTCTGGGGCCAACGTCCTGACTTTC CASGVGLSGANVLTF
- - TRBJ2-5 TRBV7-9 TGTGCCAGCAGCTTAGAAGGGACGCGTGTGAAGACCCAGTACTTC CASSLEGTRVKTQYF
- TRBD1 TRBJ1-1 TRBV13 TGTGCCAGCAGCTTAGGCCCGGGTAGGGGGCGGCCCCGTGAAGCTTTCTTT CASSLGPGRGRPREAFF
few - TRBJ2-3 TRBV6-5 TGTGCCAGCAGTCCGAACCCAGATACGCAGTATTTT CASSPNPDTQYF
- - TRBJ2-1 TRBV7-2 TGTGCCAGCAGCTCCTGGGGAGGTAATGAGCAGTTCTTC CASSSWGGNEQFF
few - TRBJ2-2 TRBV18 TGTGCCAGCTCACCACCCGGGTCCAGAGTCCCTAGGGAGCTGTTTTTT CASSPPGSRVPRELFF
- TRBD1 TRBJ2-7 TRBV6-5 TGTGCCAGCAGACAGGGGGTTGCCTACGAGCAGTACTTC CASRQGVAYEQYF
few - TRBJ2-5 TRBV9 TGTGCCAGCAGCGTCGGACTCCTAGGGCTCCAAGAGACCCAGTACTTC CASSVGLLGLQETQYF
- - TRBJ2-4 TRBV7-9 TGTGCCAGCAGCCCTGACTTGCGGCGGAACATTCAGTACTTC CASSPDLRRNIQYF
few - TRBJ1-1 TRBV5-1 TGCGCCAGCAGCTTGGAAGTGAACACTGAAGCTTTCTTT CASSLEVNTEAFF
few - TRBJ1-2 TRBV30 TGTGCCTGGAGAAATCTCCACTTAGCTAACTATGGCTACACCTTC CAWRNLHLANYGYTF
few - TRBJ2-7 TRBV7-2 TGTGCCAGCAGCTTAACTGGCCAGGGGGGCTACGAGCAGTACTTC CASSLTGQGGYEQYF
- TRBD1 TRBJ2-5 TRBV29-1 TGCAGCGTTGGGGGGACAGGTTCCCAAGAGACCCAGTACTTC CSVGGTGSQETQYF
few TRBD1 TRBJ1-2 TRBV30 TGTGCCTGGAGCCCCGGGACAGATGGCTACACCTTC CAWSPGTDGYTF
- - TRBJ2-3 TRBV13 TGTGCCAGCAGCACCGGACTCACAGATACGCAGTATTTT CASSTGLTDTQYF
few - TRBJ2-1 TRBV6-5 TGTGCCAGCAGTTACTCGGTGACTTATAATGAGCAGTTCTTC CASSYSVTYNEQFF
- TRBD1 TRBJ2-3 TRBV27 TGTGCCAGCAGTTCCAAGGGACAGATCACAGATACGCAGTATTTT CASSSKGQITDTQYF
- TRBD2 TRBJ2-3 TRBV18 TGTGCCAGCTCACCACTCGGTCCGGGACTAGCAGATACGCAGTATTTT CASSPLGPGLADTQYF
few - TRBJ2-1 TRBV7-9 TGTGCCAGCACTCGAGGGGGTATCGTCTACAATGAGCAGTTCTTC CASTRGGIVYNEQFF
- - TRBJ2-1 TRBV29-1 TGCAGCGTTGAAGCCCAAGGTGGCAACCAGCAGTTCTTC CSVEAQGGNQQFF
- - TRBJ2-7 TRBV5-6 TGTGCCAGCAGCCTCGTTACACCACGCTACGAGCAGTACTTC CASSLVTPRYEQYF